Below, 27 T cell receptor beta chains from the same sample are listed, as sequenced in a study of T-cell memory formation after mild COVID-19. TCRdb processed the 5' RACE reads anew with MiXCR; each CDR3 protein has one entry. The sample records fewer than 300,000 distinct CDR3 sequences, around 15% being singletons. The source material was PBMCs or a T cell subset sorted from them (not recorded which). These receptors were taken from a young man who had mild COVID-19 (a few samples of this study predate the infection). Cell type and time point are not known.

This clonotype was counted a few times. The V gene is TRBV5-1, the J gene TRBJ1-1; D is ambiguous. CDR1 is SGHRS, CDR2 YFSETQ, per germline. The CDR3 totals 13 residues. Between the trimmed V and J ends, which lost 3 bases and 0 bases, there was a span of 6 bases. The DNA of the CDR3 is TGCGCCAGCAGCTCTGAAATGAACACTGAAGCTTTCTTT. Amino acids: CASSSEMNTEAFF.

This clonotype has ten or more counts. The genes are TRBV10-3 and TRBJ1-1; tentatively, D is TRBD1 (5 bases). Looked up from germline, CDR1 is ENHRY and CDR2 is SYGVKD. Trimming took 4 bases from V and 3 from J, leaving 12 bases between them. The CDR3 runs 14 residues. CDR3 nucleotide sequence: TGTGCCATCAGTGTCGGCAGGGCGGACACTGAAGCTTTCTTT. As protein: CAISVGRADTEAFF.

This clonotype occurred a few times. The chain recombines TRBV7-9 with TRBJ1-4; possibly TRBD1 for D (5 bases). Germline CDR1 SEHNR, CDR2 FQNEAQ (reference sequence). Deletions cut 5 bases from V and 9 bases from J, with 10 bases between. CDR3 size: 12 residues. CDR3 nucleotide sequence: TGTGCCAGCAGCAGGGACGGGCAAAAACTGTTTTTT. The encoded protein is CASSRDGQKLFF.

CDR3 sequence (DNA): TGTGCCAGCTCACCTAATACAGGGAGCTCCTACGAGCAGTACTTC. Translated: CASSPNTGSSYEQYF. The V call is TRBV18, the J call TRBJ2-7; possible D gene TRBD1, 6 bases. Germline-derived CDR1 and CDR2 are KGHSH and LQKENI. CDR3 length equals 15 residues. Trimming shortened V by 3 bases and J by 0 bases, and 12 bases separated the two germline ends. The complete variable domain, with remaining parts taken from reference TRBV18 and TRBJ2-7, reads NAGVMQNPRHLVRRRGQEARLRCSPMKGHSHVYWYRQLPEEGLKFMVYLQKENIIDESGMPKERFSAEFPKEGPSILRIQQVVRGDSAAYFCASSPNTGSSYEQYFGPGTRLTVT.

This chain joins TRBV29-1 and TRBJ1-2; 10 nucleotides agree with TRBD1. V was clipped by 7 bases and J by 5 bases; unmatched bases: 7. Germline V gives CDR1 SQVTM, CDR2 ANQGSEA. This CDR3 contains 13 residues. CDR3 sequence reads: CSGRTGGRYGYTF. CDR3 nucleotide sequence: TGCAGCGGGCGGACAGGGGGTCGTTATGGCTACACCTTC.

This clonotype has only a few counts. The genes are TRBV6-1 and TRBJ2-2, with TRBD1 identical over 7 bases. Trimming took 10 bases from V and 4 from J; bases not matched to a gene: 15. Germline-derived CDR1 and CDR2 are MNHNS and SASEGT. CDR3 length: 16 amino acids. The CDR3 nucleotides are TGTGCCACCCAGGGGGTCATTACAGGAGGCACCGGGGAGCTGTTTTTT. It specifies CATQGVITGGTGELFF.

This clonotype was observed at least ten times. CDR3 in amino acids: CASSTRGSGELFF. The CDR3 DNA follows: TGTGCCAGCAGTACCCGAGGGTCCGGGGAGCTGTTTTTT. This chain connects TRBV12-3 or TRBV12-4 to TRBJ2-2; possible D gene TRBD2, 5 bases. V was pared by 5 bases and J by 6 bases, with 10 bases between. The CDR3 totals 13 residues.

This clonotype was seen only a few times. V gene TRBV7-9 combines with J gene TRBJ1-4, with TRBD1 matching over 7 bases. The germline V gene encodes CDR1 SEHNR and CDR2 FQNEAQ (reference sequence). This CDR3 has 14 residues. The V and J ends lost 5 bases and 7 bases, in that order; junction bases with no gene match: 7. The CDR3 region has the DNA TGTGCCAGCAGCCCACGGACAGGAGTTGAAAAACTGTTTTTT. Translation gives CASSPRTGVEKLFF.

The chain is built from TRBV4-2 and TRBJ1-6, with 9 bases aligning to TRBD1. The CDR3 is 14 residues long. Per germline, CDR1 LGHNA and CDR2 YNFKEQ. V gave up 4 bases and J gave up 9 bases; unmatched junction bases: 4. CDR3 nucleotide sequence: TGTGCCAGCAGCCTCTCGGGACAGGGTTCACCCCTCCACTTT. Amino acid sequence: CASSLSGQGSPLHF.

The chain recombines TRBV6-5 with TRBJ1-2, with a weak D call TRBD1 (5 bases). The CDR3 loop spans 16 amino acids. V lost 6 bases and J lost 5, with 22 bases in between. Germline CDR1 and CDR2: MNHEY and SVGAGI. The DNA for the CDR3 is TGTGCCAGCAGAACCAGGTGGTCTAGGGGCCCGTATGGCTACACCTTC. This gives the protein CASRTRWSRGPYGYTF.

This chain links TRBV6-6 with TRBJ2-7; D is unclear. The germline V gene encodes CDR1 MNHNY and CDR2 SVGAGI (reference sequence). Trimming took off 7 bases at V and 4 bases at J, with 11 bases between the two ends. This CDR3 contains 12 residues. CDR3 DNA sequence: TGTGCCAGCACGGGTGGGCGTTACGAGCAGTACGTC. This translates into CASTGGRYEQYV.

The CDR3 coding sequence is TGTGCCAGCAGTCCACGCCGGGCCGAGTGGACCCAGTACTTC. Its translation is CASSPRRAEWTQYF. The V call is TRBV28, the J call TRBJ2-5, with no clear D. CDR3 length: 14 amino acids. Trimming took 5 bases from V and 7 from J, leaving 17 bases between them. The germline V gene encodes CDR1 MDHEN and CDR2 SYDVKM.

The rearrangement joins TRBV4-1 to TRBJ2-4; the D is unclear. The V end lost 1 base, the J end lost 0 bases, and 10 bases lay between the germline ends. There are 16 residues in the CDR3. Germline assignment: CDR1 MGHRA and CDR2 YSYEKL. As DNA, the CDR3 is TGCGCCAGCAGCCAAGGGTCGTTAGGAGCCAAAAACATTCAGTACTTC. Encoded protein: CASSQGSLGAKNIQYF.

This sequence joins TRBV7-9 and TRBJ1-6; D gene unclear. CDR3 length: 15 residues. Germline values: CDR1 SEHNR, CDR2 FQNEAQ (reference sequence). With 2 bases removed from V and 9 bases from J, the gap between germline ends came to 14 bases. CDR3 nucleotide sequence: TGTGCCAGCAGCTTATCCGTCTCCGGGATTTCACCCCTCCACTTT. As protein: CASSLSVSGISPLHF.

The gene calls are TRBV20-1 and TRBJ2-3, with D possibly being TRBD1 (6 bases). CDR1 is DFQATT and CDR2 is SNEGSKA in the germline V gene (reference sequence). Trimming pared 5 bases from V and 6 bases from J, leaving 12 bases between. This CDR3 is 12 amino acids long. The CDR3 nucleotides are TGCAGTGCTGGGTCAGGGGAGGATACGCAGTATTTT. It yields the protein CSAGSGEDTQYF.

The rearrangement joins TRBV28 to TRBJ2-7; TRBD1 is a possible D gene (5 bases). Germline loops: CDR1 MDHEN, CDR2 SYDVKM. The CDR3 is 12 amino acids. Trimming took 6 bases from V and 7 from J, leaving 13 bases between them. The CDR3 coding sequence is TGTGCCAGCAGCCAACAGGCGCGGGAGCAGTACTTC. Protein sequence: CASSQQAREQYF.

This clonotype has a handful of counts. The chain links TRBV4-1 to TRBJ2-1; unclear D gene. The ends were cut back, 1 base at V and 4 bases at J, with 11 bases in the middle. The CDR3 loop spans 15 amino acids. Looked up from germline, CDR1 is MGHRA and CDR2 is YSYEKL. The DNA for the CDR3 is TGCGCCAGCAGCCAAGGCCACTTTGAATACAATGAGCAGTTCTTC. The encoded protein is CASSQGHFEYNEQFF.

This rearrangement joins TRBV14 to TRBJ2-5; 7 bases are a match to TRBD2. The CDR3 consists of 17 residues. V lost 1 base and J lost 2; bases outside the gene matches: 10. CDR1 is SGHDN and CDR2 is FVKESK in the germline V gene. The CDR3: CASSQGLGPGLQETQYF. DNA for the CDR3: TGTGCCAGCAGCCAAGGCCTTGGACCGGGACTACAAGAGACCCAGTACTTC. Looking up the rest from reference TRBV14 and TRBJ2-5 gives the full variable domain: EAGVTQFPSHSVIEKGQTVTLRCDPISGHDNLYWYRRVMGKEIKFLLHFVKESKQDESGMPNNRFLAERTGGTYSTLKVQPAELEDSGVYFCASSQGLGPGLQETQYFGPGTRLLVL.

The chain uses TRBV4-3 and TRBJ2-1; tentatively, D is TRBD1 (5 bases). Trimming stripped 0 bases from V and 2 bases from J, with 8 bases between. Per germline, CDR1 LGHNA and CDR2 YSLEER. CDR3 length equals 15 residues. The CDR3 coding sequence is TGCGCCAGCAGCCAAGATTGGACACCCTACAATGAGCAGTTCTTC. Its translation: CASSQDWTPYNEQFF.

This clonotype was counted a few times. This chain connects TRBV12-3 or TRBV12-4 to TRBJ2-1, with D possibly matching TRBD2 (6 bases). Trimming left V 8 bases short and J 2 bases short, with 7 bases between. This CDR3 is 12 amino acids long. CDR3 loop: CASERAYNEQFF. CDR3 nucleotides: TGTGCCAGCGAGCGGGCCTACAATGAGCAGTTCTTC.

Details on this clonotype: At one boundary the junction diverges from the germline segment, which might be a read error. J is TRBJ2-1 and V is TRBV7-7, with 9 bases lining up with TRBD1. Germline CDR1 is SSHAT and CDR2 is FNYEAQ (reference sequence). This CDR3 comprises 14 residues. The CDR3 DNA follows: TGTGCTAGCAGCTTAGAGACAGGGGGAAATGAGCAGTTCTTC. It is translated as CASSLETGGNEQFF.

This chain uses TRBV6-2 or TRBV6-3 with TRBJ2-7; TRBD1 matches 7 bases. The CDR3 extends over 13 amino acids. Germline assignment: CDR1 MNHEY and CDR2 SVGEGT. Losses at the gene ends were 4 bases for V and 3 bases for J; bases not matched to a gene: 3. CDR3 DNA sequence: TGTGCCAGCAGTTCACAGGGGCACTACGAGCAGTACGTC. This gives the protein CASSSQGHYEQYV.

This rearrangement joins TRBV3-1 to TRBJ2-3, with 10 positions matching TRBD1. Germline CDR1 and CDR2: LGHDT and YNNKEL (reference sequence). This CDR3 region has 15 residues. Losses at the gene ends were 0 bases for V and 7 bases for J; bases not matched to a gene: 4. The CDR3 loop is CASSQEWDRGNTQYF. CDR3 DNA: TGTGCCAGCAGCCAAGAGTGGGACAGGGGAAATACGCAGTATTTT.

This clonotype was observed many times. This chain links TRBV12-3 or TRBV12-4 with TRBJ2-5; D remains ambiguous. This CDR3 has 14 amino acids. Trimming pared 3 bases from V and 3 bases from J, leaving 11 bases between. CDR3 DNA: TGTGCCAGCAGTTTTGCCGGCCAGGAAGAGACCCAGTACTTC. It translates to CASSFAGQEETQYF.

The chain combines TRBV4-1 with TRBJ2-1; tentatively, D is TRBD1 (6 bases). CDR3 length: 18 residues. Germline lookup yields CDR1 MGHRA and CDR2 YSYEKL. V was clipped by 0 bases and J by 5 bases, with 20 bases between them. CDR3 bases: TGCGCCAGCAGCCAAGATCCGGGTGTTGCCAGGGGAGACAATGAGCAGTTCTTC. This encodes CASSQDPGVARGDNEQFF.

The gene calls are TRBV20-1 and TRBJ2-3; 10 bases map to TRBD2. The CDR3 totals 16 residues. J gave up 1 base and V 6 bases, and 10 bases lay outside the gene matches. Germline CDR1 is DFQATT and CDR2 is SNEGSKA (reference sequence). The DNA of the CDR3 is TGCAGTGCCAGGGCTAGCGGGGGCCGGGGCACAGATACGCAGTATTTT. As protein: CSARASGGRGTDTQYF.

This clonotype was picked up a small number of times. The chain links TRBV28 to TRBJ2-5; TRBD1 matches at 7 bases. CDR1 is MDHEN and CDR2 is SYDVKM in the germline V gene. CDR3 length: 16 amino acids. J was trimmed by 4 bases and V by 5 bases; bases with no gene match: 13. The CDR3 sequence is CASSPTNRWDRETQYF. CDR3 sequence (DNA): TGTGCCAGCAGTCCCACCAACCGTTGGGACAGAGAGACCCAGTACTTC.